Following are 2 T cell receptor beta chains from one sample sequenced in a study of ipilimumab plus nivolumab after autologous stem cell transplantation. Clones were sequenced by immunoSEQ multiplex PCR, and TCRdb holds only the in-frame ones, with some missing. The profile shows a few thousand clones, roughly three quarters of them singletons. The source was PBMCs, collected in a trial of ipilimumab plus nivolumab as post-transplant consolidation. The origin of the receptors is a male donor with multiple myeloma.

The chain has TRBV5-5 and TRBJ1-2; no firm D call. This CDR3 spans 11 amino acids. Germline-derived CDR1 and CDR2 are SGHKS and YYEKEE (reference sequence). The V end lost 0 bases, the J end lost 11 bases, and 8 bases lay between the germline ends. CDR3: CASSLAARYTF. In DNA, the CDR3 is TGTGCCAGCAGCTTGGCCGCGAGGTACACCTTC.

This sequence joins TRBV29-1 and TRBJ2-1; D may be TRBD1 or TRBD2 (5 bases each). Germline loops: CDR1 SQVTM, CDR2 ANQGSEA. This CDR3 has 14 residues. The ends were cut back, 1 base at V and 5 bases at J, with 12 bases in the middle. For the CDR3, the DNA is TGCAGCGTTGAAGGACGGTCGGGACACAATGAGCAGTTCTTC. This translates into CSVEGRSGHNEQFF.